This T cell receptor (beta chain) emerged from a study of cytomegalovirus exposure and HLA in healthy donors (TCRdb year 2017). About the study as a whole: In an earlier analysis of under 750 of the donors, 276 Gb of sequence data and 90 million to 120 million unique TCR beta sequences from 150 million to 200 million T cells were reported. An early release that covered about 600 HLA-typed donors contained 300 to 350 gigabases of sequencing data and 65 million to 100 million unique TCR sequences. Of the roughly 400 genotyped donors, more than 75% were placed in the genetic ancestry cluster associated with self-reported Caucasian donors. The study aimed to test whether signatures of past pathogen exposure could be identified by cataloging public T cell receptors. The study profiled the T cell repertoires of approximately 700 subjects by immunosequencing and related them to cytomegalovirus serostatus. In addition to the first cohort of around 670 subjects, a separate validation cohort of approximately 120 different subjects was used. The study combined high-throughput TCR immunosequencing, statistical association of individual TCRs with disease status, and machine learning to predict cytomegalovirus infection status. A later analysis re-analyzed previously published TCR beta repertoires from approximately 670 donors and added high-resolution HLA genotyping to study TCR occurrence patterns. Rather than using new phenotypic data, the later analysis identified candidate immune exposures from TCR beta sequences and from how often those sequences occurred across donors. An earlier analysis of a few hundred of the donors applied high-throughput TCR beta sequencing to assess whether each TCR beta V gene segment acted as functional or pseudogenic. Alongside the repertoire data, information on donor age, sex, ethnicity and CMV serostatus was compiled. In a later genetic analysis, genome-wide SNP genotypes for about 55% of the 666 donors were used, and that subset was treated as a discovery cohort. Every repertoire in the discovery cohort had been generated on one and the same sequencing platform. HLA typing included class I and class II loci at four-digit resolution. Typing coverage varied by locus: roughly 620-640 donors for A, B, C, DRB1 and DQB1; approximately 500 for DQA1; some 610 for DPA1; roughly 450 for DPB1. A few DR-DQ haplotypes were handled as single units for association and clustering because linkage in the cohort was strong. Among 300 to 450 genotyped donors of the cohort, an average of around 240,000 unique TCR beta nucleotide sequences were sequenced per donor, around a sixth of them non-productive. The investigation overall reported the following: V-gene and J-gene trimming of TCR beta chains was associated with a missense DCLRE1C variant in a later genetic analysis, and the association was replicated in an independent cohort. Linkage disequilibrium might explain the correlated functional status among segregating V segments, but an unknown experimental factor could not be ruled out. A further reported finding was that TCR beta sequences accurately predicted the HLA-A and HLA-B alleles for most subjects in the first cohort. The presence/absence analyses assumed that sequencing depth was roughly uniform across donors, and that assumption may not be true. The study gave a list of about 160 TCR beta chains associated with cytomegalovirus. Some IMGT-functional V segments, including TRBV6-2 and TRBV6-3, could not be told apart with the 87-base-pair reads, so those segments were excluded. Because counts were too low, roughly 18 rarely observed V segments, including chromosome 9 orphons, were left out of the earlier analysis of 587 of the donors. A later analysis associated some 17,000 TCR beta sequences with specific HLA alleles at a false discovery rate of 0.05. Strong co-occurrence of HLA alleles, especially DR and DQ, made assigning TCR associations to individual alleles difficult. In a later genetic analysis, fewer N-insertions in productive TCRs were reported among donors in an Asian-associated ancestry cluster than the roughly 700-donor mean. Because HLA typing was missing for some donors at each locus, association tests included only the typed subset. The sequencing pipeline was judged likely to have produced a cluster of highly shared sequence variants as a technical artifact. While some public TCRs were present in many individuals, most TCR sequences turned up only very rarely across donors. For the cohort, immune exposure information was limited to CMV serostatus. A later analysis reported that several top co-occurrence clusters appeared linked to parvovirus B19, influenza, CMV and Epstein-Barr virus. In both the original and validation cohorts, the classifier was reported to diagnose cytomegalovirus status with high specificity and sensitivity. According to a later analysis, TCR association rates differed among HLA loci, with DRB1 alleles showing the most associated TCRs and HLA-C alleles showing the fewest. According to a later analysis, most CMV-associated TCR beta chains appeared to be HLA-restricted, and the HLA associations seemed to be driven largely by CMV exposure. According to the authors, the approach could potentially be generalized to other disease states and immunological phenotypes. A few of the identified cytomegalovirus-associated TCR beta chains were confirmed in vitro to be specific for cytomegalovirus antigens. Broadly in line with IMGT annotations, most TCR beta V segments showed up in productive rearrangements about 87% or about 30% of the time in an earlier analysis of a few hundred of the donors. In a later analysis, HLA-associated TCR beta chains showed more clonal expansion and lower generation probabilities than non-associated chains that were equally common. This cohort had only TCR beta chains sequenced, and the lack of alpha or paired-chain data limited which features could be detected.

Library preparation used the immunoSEQ multiplex PCR assay. The multiplex PCR relied on a mix of 60 forward primers for TCR Vbeta segments and 13 reverse primers for TCR Jbeta segments. Amplification of the CDR3 region of rearranged TCR beta genes was performed with a multiplex PCR assay on genomic DNA. The Illumina HiSeq System was used to sequence the amplified TCR beta libraries as 87-base-pair reads. The study's own analysis went as follows. A later analysis tallied some 79 million unique TCR beta chains across the 666 repertoires, and about 10 million of those chains were shared by two or more donors. Raw reads were error-corrected and collapsed into unique sequences with a nearest-neighbor algorithm that merged closely related sequences to remove PCR and sequencing errors. V, D and J gene segments were assigned by aligning CDR3 sequences to IMGT reference sequences. For a sequence to be retained, a match of at least six nucleotides was required to both a V gene segment and a J gene segment. Rearrangements were called productive when the CDR3 lacked stop codons and stayed in frame with V and J; all others were non-productive. Following IMGT convention, CDR3 was defined as the stretch from the second conserved V-encoded cysteine up to the conserved J-encoded phenylalanine. The earlier analysis of roughly 590 of the donors excluded sequences that lacked an unambiguous match to a single V gene segment. An earlier analysis of fewer than 650 of the donors classified V segments as functional when productive rearrangements were above 56.7% and as segregating when the standard deviation between donors was above 5%. To diagnose cytomegalovirus status from the catalog of TCR beta chain sequences, a statistical classification framework was built. A later analysis assigned V and J genes by comparing TCR nucleotide sequences with IMGT/GENE-DB human TR gene sequences. Using the TCRdist pipeline, a later analysis assigned CDR3 sequences along with most-parsimonious VDJ recombination scenarios. In a later analysis, each TCR beta chain was defined by its CDR3 amino acid sequence together with its V-gene family, and reads lacking a unique V-gene family were excluded. As a way to deal with suspected cross-contamination and a sequencing artifact, a later analysis dropped under 600 nucleotide sequences that were highly shared and had low generation probability. In a later analysis, a clonal expansion index was calculated for each public chain from normalized within-repertoire ranks of inferred template counts. Generation probabilities in a later analysis came from a VDJ recombination model fitted to out-of-frame rearrangements, and those results were checked against IGoR. In a later analysis, hypergeometric tests were used to score TCR-TCR, TCR-HLA and TCR-CMV co-occurrence, with a repertoire-size bias correction applied to TCR pairs. A later analysis estimated false discovery rates by permuting HLA or CMV assignments 20 times. In a later analysis, co-occurring TCRs were grouped with DBSCAN, and TCRdist sequence similarity was added when clustering was performed within HLA-allele-positive subsets. For co-occurrence clustering, repertoires with fewer than 30,000 or more than 120,000 public chains were excluded, along with five or six repertoires with anomalous nucleotide sharing. The table comes from immuneACCESS by way of TCRdb, which keeps in-frame sequences with V and J called. Part of the clones is missing from these tables; in studies checked, under half for an unresolved V gene and the rest for unknown reasons. V and J calls and clone size are given by that table; D and trimming were obtained from the DNA. This sample lists over 130,000 clones; 65% to 90% were detected once. The ten largest make up roughly 1.2% of the sample.

In total, just over 650 healthy bone marrow donors made up the cohort. At the time of sampling, every cohort member was nominally healthy, though immune exposures that went unrecorded were likely present. The donor tested CMV seronegative, placing the donor among the 300 to 400 seronegative members of the cohort. Each donor provided a peripheral blood sample, and peripheral blood mononuclear cells were used for TCR beta sequencing. The Qiagen DNeasy Blood Extraction Kit was used to extract genomic DNA from the blood cell samples. The cysteine opens and the phenylalanine closes a CDR3 of 14 amino acids. Only the CDR3 portion is preserved as DNA: 42 bases, with reading frame beginning at the first base. Taken from the germline V gene (reference sequence), the CDR1 and CDR2 loops are SGHNT and YYREEE. Trimming costs V 4 bases and J 0 bases, and their ends lie 10 bases apart. Note on this clone: Its antigen remains undetermined. No quality values exist for individual bases; no much larger clone is one base distant.

This TCR was sampled from a female donor in good health and CMV-seronegative. The material sequenced was PBMCs. The rearrangement combines TRBV5-4 with TRBJ1-1; confidence is insufficient to name the D gene. CDR3 reads: CASSPRSMNTEAFF. The DNA sequence is as follows: TGTGCCAGCAGCCCTAGGAGTATGAACACTGAAGCTTTCTTT.